This T cell receptor beta chain originates from a study of shared clonotypes between healthy human individuals. Genomic DNA of each subset was evenly split across several immunoSEQ plates. How the authors handled the data: As immunoSEQ supplied junction-only sequences (without quality scores), filtering differed. Here immunoSEQ multiplex PCR was the method, and the copy in TCRdb shows in-frame clones only, minus some. V, J and clone size reflect that table, while D and trimming were determined from the DNA. The sample includes some 690,000 clones, 90% of them seen just once. The CDR3 sequence is 13 residues long. The V gene's germline CDR1 is LNHNV and CDR2 YYDKDF (reference sequence). Trimming stripped 6 bases from V and 6 bases from J, with 15 bases between.

This TCR derives from a man younger than 35 in good health. Some clones in this sample may be carry-over from other donors' samples. This chain uses TRBV15 with TRBJ2-7; possibly TRBD2 for D (6 bases). Sequenced material: memory CD8+ T cells from PBMCs. Subset: CD45RO+ cells pooled with CCR7-negative TemRA cells. CDR3 nucleotide sequence: TGTGCCACCAGTCCGGGACTCCGAAGCGAGCAGTACTTC. Protein: CATSPGLRSEQYF.